Listed below are T cell receptor beta chains from one sample, sequenced in a study of Graves' ophthalmopathy and Graves' hyperthyroidism. TCRdb re-called the multiplex PCR reads through MiXCR, storing one row per CDR3 protein. There are 400,000 or so distinct CDR3 sequences in the sample; about 15% occur only once, and roughly 2.4% lies in the top ten. The specimen sequenced was peripheral blood. The receptors were sampled from an adult woman with stable Graves' hyperthyroidism. Each CDR3 is given with its conserved first and last residue. The D gene is left open where the match is weak. Size tells how often a clone was seen (once, few, many) or the class of an expanded clone, and some rows leave it out.

V gene	clone size	CDR3 length	J gene	D gene	CDR3 protein	CDR3 DNA
TRBV15	many	15	TRBJ2-5	-	CATSRGPGPGETQYF	TGTGCCACCAGCAGAGGACCAGGGCCGGGAGAGACCCAGTACTTC
TRBV20-1	many	16	TRBJ2-5	TRBD2	CSARDREGYGQETQYF	TGCAGTGCTAGAGATCGGGAGGGTTATGGCCAAGAGACCCAGTACTTC
TRBV27	many	17	TRBJ2-5	-	CASSFVGRGAGQETQYF	TGTGCCAGCAGTTTTGTGGGTAGGGGGGCGGGCCAAGAGACCCAGTACTTC
TRBV10-2	-	17	TRBJ2-7	-	CASRPPWGGLGSYEQYF	TGCGCCAGCAGACCACCCTGGGGGGGGCTGGGCTCCTACGAGCAGTACTTC
TRBV29-1	many	18	TRBJ1-5	-	CSVGVGGEVWESNQPQHF	TGCAGCGTTGGAGTAGGGGGAGAGGTCTGGGAGAGTAATCAGCCCCAGCATTTT
TRBV4-2	many	13	TRBJ2-2	-	CASSQVHTGELFF	TGTGCCAGCAGCCAAGTCCACACCGGGGAGCTGTTTTTT
TRBV6-1	many	13	TRBJ1-5	-	CASSEAVVTSQHF	TGTGCCAGCAGTGAAGCCGTCGTTACGTCCCAGCATTTT
TRBV6-5	-	17	TRBJ1-6	TRBD1	CASSSLAGTGARSLLHF	TGTGCCAGCAGTTCCCTAGCCGGGACAGGGGCTAGATCACTCCTCCACTTT
TRBV5-1	many	15	TRBJ1-1	-	CASSLGLGVNTEAFF	TGCGCCAGCAGCTTGGGATTGGGGGTGAACACTGAAGCTTTCTTT
TRBV29-1	many	16	TRBJ2-7	TRBD2	CSVAGGVSGTPYEQYF	TGCAGCGTTGCGGGGGGGGTGTCTGGGACCCCCTACGAGCAGTACTTC